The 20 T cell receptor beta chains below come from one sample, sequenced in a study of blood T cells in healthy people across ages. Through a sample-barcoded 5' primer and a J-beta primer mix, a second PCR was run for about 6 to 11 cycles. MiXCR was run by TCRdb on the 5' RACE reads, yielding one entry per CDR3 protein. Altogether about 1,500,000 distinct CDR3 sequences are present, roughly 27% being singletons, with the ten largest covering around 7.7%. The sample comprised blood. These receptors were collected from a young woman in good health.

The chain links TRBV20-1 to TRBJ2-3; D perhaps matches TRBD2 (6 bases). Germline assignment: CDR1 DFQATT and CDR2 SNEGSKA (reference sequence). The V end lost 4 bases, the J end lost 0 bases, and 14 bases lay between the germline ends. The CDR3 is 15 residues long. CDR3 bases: TGCAGTGCTACCTCTACGGGGGTCAGCACAGATACGCAGTATTTT. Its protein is CSATSTGVSTDTQYF.

CDR3 DNA sequence: TGTGCCAGCTCCACGGGGATAGAAGAGACCCAGTACTTC. Translation: CASSTGIEETQYF. The chain couples TRBV18 to TRBJ2-5, with TRBD2 as a possible D gene (5 bases). V gave up 6 bases and J gave up 3 bases, with 11 bases separating them. The germline V gene encodes CDR1 KGHSH and CDR2 LQKENI. The CDR3 has 13 amino acids.

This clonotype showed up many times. Written as DNA, the CDR3 is TGTGCCAGCAGCCAATCGACTAGCGGGGGGGCCCTTTACGAGCAGTACTTC. This gives the protein CASSQSTSGGALYEQYF. This chain uses TRBV7-2 with TRBJ2-7, with 14 nucleotides matching TRBD2. Trimming took 5 bases from V and 4 from J; bases not matched to a gene: 10. Germline CDR1 and CDR2: SGHTA and FQGNSA. CDR3 length equals 17 residues.

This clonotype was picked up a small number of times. For the CDR3, the DNA is TGTGCCAGCACGACGTCAGAGCGGGGGGGAACAGATACGCAGTATTTT. It encodes CASTTSERGGTDTQYF. The chain is built from TRBV2 and TRBJ2-3; TRBD2 matches 10 bases. The CDR3 length is 16 residues. Germline CDR1 SNHLY, CDR2 FYNNEI. The V segment lost 7 bases and the J segment 3 bases; nucleotides outside the gene matches: 10.

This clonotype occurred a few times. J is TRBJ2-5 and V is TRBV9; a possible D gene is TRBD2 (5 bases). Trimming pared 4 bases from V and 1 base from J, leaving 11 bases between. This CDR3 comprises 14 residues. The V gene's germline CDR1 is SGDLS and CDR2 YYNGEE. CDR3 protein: CASSFGLGQETQYF. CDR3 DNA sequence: TGTGCCAGCAGCTTCGGACTCGGCCAAGAGACCCAGTACTTC. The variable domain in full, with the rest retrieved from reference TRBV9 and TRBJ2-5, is DSGVTQTPKHLITATGQRVTLRCSPRSGDLSVYWYQQSLDQGLQFLIQYYNGEERAKGNILERFSAQQFPDLHSELNLSSLELGDSALYFCASSFGLGQETQYFGPGTRLLVL.

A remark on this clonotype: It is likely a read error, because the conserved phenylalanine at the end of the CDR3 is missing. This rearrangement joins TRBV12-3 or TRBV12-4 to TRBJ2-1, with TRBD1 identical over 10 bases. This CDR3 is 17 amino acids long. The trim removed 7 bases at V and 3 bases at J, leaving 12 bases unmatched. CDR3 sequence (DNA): TGTGCCAGCACAGGGACAGGGGAGTCGAGCTACTACAATGAGCAGTTCGTC. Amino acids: CASTGTGESSYYNEQFV.

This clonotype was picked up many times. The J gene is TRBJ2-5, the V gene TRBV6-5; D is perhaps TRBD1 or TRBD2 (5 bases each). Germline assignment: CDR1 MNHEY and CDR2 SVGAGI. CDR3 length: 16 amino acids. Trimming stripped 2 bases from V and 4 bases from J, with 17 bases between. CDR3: CASSYRRGAGGETQYF. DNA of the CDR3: TGTGCCAGCAGTTACCGGCGAGGGGCTGGTGGAGAGACCCAGTACTTC.

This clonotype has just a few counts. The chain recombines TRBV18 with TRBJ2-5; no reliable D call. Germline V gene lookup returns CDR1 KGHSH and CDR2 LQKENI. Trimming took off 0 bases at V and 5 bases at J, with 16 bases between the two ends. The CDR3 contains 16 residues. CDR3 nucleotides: TGTGCCAGCTCACCACCTCCCCTGGGCGTCGGCGAGACCCAGTACTTC. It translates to CASSPPPLGVGETQYF.

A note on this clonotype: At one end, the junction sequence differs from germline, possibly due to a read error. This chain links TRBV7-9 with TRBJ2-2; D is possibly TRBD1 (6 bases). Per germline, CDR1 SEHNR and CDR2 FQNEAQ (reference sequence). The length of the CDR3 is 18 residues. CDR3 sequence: CASSAVGLGHMNTGERFF. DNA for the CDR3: TGTGCCAGCAGCGCCGTAGGACTGGGACACATGAACACCGGGGAGCGGTTTTTT.

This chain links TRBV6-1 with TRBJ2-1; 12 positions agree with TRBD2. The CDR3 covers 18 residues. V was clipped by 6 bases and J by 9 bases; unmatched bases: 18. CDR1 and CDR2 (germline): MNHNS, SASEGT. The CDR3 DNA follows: TGTGCCAGCAGCCCGGGACTAGCGGGCCCGTGGAGGGGGAGTGAGCAGTTCTTC. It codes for CASSPGLAGPWRGSEQFF.

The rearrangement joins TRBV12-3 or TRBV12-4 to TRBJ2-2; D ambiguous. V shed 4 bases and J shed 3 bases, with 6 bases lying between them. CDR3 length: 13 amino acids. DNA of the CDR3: TGTGCCAGCAGTTCCGTCGACACCGGGGAGCTGTTTTTT. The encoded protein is CASSSVDTGELFF.

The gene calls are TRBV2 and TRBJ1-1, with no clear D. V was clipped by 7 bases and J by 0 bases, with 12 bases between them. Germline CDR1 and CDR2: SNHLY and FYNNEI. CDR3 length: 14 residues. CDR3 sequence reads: CASKPDFMNTEAFF. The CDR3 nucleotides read TGTGCCAGCAAACCGGATTTCATGAACACTGAAGCTTTCTTT.

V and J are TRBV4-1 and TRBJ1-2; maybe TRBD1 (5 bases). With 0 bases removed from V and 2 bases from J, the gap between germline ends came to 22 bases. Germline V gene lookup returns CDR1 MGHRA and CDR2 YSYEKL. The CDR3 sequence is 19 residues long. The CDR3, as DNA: TGCGCCAGCAGCCAAGATCCCTCCAGGAAAAGGGACCGAAACTATGGCTACACCTTC. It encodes CASSQDPSRKRDRNYGYTF.

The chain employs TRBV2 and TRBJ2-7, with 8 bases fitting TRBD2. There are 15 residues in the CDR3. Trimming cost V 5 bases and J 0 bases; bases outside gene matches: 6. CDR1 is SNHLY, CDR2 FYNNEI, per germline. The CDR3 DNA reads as TGTGCCAGCAGTCGGGGGGGCAGGAACTCCTACGAGCAGTACTTC. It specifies CASSRGGRNSYEQYF.

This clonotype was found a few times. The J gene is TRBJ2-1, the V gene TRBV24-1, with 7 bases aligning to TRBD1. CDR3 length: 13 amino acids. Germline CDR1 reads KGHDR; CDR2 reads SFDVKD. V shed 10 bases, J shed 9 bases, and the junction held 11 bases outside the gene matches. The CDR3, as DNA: TGTGCCACGGGACAGTCTGTGGTCAGTGAGCAGTTCTTC. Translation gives CATGQSVVSEQFF.

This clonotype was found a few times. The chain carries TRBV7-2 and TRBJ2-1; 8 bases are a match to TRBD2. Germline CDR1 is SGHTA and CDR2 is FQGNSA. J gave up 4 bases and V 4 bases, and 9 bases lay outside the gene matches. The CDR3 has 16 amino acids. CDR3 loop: CASSSSGGGFYNEQFF. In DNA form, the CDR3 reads TGTGCCAGCAGCTCGTCCGGCGGGGGGTTTTACAATGAGCAGTTCTTC.

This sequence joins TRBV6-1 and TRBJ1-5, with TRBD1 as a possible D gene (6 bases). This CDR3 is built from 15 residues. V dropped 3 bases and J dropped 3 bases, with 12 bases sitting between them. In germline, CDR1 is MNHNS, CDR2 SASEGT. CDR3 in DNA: TGTGCCAGCAGTGATAACAGGGCAAACAATCAGCCCCAGCATTTT. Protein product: CASSDNRANNQPQHF.

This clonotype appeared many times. Here the CDR3 DNA reads TGCAGTGCTCAGAGCGGGAGTTCCTACAATGAGCAGTTCTTC. This sequence encodes CSAQSGSSYNEQFF. The V gene is TRBV20-1, the J gene TRBJ2-1; the match to TRBD2 covers 8 bases. The V and J ends lost 5 bases and 1 base, in that order; junction bases with no gene match: 4. The germline gives CDR1 DFQATT, CDR2 SNEGSKA (reference sequence). The CDR3 sequence is 14 residues long.

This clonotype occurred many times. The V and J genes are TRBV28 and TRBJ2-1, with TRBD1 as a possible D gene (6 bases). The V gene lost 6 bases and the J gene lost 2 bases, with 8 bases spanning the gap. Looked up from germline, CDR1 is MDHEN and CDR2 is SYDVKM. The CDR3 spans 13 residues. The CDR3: CASRGAAYNEQFF. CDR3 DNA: TGTGCCAGCAGGGGGGCAGCCTACAATGAGCAGTTCTTC. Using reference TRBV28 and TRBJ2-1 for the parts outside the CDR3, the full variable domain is DVKVTQSSRYLVKRTGEKVFLECVQDMDHENMFWYRQDPGLGLRLIYFSYDVKMKEKGDIPEGYSVSREKKERFSLILESASTNQTSMYLCASRGAAYNEQFFGPGTRLTVL.

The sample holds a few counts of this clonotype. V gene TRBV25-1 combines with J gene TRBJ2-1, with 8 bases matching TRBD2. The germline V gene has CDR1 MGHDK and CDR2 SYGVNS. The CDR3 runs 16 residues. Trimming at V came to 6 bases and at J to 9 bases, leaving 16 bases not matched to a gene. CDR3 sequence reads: CASSGSGIPGVSEQFF. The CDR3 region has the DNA TGTGCCAGCAGCGGTAGCGGGATACCGGGGGTGAGTGAGCAGTTCTTC.